The 18 T cell receptor beta chains below were found in one sample sequenced in a study of T cells expressing NK-cell markers. With the 5' RACE reads reprocessed, TCRdb shows one record per CDR3 protein and no DNA. Recorded here are about 460,000 distinct CDR3 sequences; the top ten clones represent roughly 1.4%. The sequenced material came from blood T cells: a sorted CD56 or NKG2C T cell subset, CD4+ or CD8+ T cells, or bulk PBMC T cells (not recorded which). The receptor source for this set is a woman aged 45-65 years in good health.

The gene calls are TRBV18 and TRBJ1-6; the D gene TCRdb calls, TRBD1, cannot be checked with no DNA. Looked up from germline, CDR1 is KGHSH and CDR2 is LQKENI. This CDR3 spans 16 amino acids. CDR3 protein: CASSRIGGGGGSPLHF.

This sequence joins TRBV7-9 and TRBJ2-2; there is no DNA to check the TCRdb D call of TRBD2. The germline V gene encodes CDR1 SEHNR and CDR2 FQNEAQ (reference sequence). The CDR3 is made up of 14 amino acids. This CDR3 is CASRHRASPGELFF.

The rearrangement joins TRBV5-6 to TRBJ1-4. Germline CDR1 SGHDT, CDR2 YYEEEE. The CDR3 has 14 residues. CDR3 sequence reads: CASSLGHLRGKLFF.

V gene TRBV20-1 combines with J gene TRBJ2-3; TCRdb indicates TRBD2, and absent DNA this call remains unverified. In germline, CDR1 is DFQATT, CDR2 SNEGSKA (reference sequence). The CDR3 length is 14 residues. The CDR3 loop is CSARPVVAGYTQYF.

V usage is TRBV10-1 and J usage is TRBJ1-1; TCRdb's D gene call, TRBD1, goes unchecked for lack of DNA. This CDR3 region has 14 residues. Germline lookup yields CDR1 WNHNN and CDR2 SYGVQD (reference sequence). The CDR3 reads CASRNSGQVTEAFF.

The gene calls are TRBV9 and TRBJ2-7. The germline V gene encodes CDR1 SGDLS and CDR2 YYNGEE. The CDR3 consists of 15 residues. The CDR3: CASSVGYSIGYEQYF. Full variable domain (remainder filled in from reference TRBV9 and TRBJ2-7): DSGVTQTPKHLITATGQRVTLRCSPRSGDLSVYWYQQSLDQGLQFLIQYYNGEERAKGNILERFSAQQFPDLHSELNLSSLELGDSALYFCASSVGYSIGYEQYFGPGTRLTVT.

This rearrangement joins TRBV25-1 to TRBJ2-2; no DNA is available, so the TRBD1 call from TCRdb remains unchecked. Per germline, CDR1 MGHDK and CDR2 SYGVNS. The CDR3 is made up of 14 amino acids. The CDR3 loop is CASSKTGAGGELFF. Looking up the rest from reference TRBV25-1 and TRBJ2-2 gives the full variable domain: EADIYQTPRYLVIGTGKKITLECSQTMGHDKMYWYQQDPGMELHLIHYSYGVNSTEKGDLSSESTVSRIRTEHFPLTLESARPSHTSQYLCASSKTGAGGELFFGEGSRLTVL.

The chain links TRBV28 to TRBJ1-2. This CDR3 is built from 11 residues. CDR1 MDHEN and CDR2 SYDVKM come from the germline V gene. CDR3 region: CATGLVYGYTF.

The chain joins TRBV29-1 to TRBJ2-4; TCRdb proposes TRBD2, but this gene call is untestable without DNA. Per germline, CDR1 SQVTM and CDR2 ANQGSEA. The CDR3 spans 16 residues. The CDR3 region is CSVPSPEGPLTGIQYF.

The genes are TRBV12-3 or TRBV12-4 and TRBJ1-5; TCRdb names TRBD1, which stays unverified in the absence of DNA. CDR3 size: 15 residues. The CDR3 region is CASSLRDSSNQPQHF.

This chain uses TRBV5-1 with TRBJ1-3. The CDR3 has 15 residues. Germline-derived CDR1 and CDR2 are SGHRS and YFSETQ. CDR3 sequence: CASSRGETSGNTIYF.

The chain recombines TRBV7-2 with TRBJ2-4; the TCRdb D gene call, TRBD2, has no DNA to confirm it. This CDR3 is 17 amino acids long. In germline, CDR1 is SGHTA, CDR2 FQGNSA. The CDR3: CASSLAGLALAKNIQYF.

This rearrangement joins TRBV11-2 to TRBJ2-3. Germline values: CDR1 SGHAT, CDR2 FQNNGV. The CDR3 consists of 11 residues. The chain's CDR3 is CASLIGDTQYF.

The V call is TRBV5-1, the J call TRBJ2-1; TCRdb calls TRBD1, which cannot be checked without DNA. This CDR3 region has 18 residues. Germline assignment: CDR1 SGHRS and CDR2 YFSETQ. The CDR3 spells CASSLGFSRTGGYNEQFF.

V gene TRBV20-1 combines with J gene TRBJ2-3; the TCRdb call, TRBD2, lacks DNA for checking. CDR1 is DFQATT, CDR2 SNEGSKA, per germline (reference sequence). The CDR3 is 17 residues long. CDR3 sequence: CSATTSGQGGGTDTQYF.

The chain combines TRBV27 with TRBJ1-1; TCRdb picks TRBD1, but there is no DNA to check that call. Per the germline V gene, CDR1 is MNHEY and CDR2 is SMNVEV (reference sequence). This CDR3 spans 14 amino acids. This CDR3 is CASSLLGARGEAFF.

This chain links TRBV5-5 with TRBJ1-2. The germline gives CDR1 SGHKS, CDR2 YYEKEE (reference sequence). The length of the CDR3 is 13 residues. The CDR3 loop reads CASSLPGSRGYTF.

J is TRBJ2-3 and V is TRBV6-2 or TRBV6-3; the D call of TRBD2 rests on TCRdb alone, since no DNA is present to check it. This CDR3 has 14 residues. Per the germline V gene, CDR1 is MNHEY and CDR2 is SVGEGT. The CDR3 spells CASSYLAGIDTQYF.